One and the same sample provided the 6 T cell receptor beta chains below, sequenced in a study of naive and memory T cell subsets. Study results and limitations: Naive repertoires, especially CD8, held a few larger clonotypes, possibly memory cells re-expressing CD45RA.

Both TRBC1 and TRBC2 were covered by a beta constant-region primer of two equimolar oligonucleotides. Nested alpha and beta constant-region primers with the SP2 primer drove four PCR rounds on ligated cDNA. TCRdb called the UMI-ligation and nested PCR reads again in MiXCR, with one record for every CDR3 protein. The sample has about 90,000 distinct CDR3 sequences, approximately 10% seen once. Their specific antigens are unknown. Sequenced material: naive CD4+ T cells from blood. These receptors were taken from a human donor in good health.

This clonotype was seen many times. The chain combines TRBV29-1 with TRBJ2-2, with D unclear. CDR3 size: 12 residues. V dropped 7 bases and J dropped 4 bases, with 10 bases sitting between them. Germline CDR1 is SQVTM and CDR2 is ANQGSEA. CDR3 DNA: TGCAGCGGGATAAAAGGCACCGGGGAGCTGTTTTTT. It specifies CSGIKGTGELFF.

This clonotype was observed a handful of times. The rearrangement joins TRBV7-2 to TRBJ2-4; no clear D. The CDR3 spans 14 residues. V was cut by 2 bases and J by 3 bases, with 8 bases left in between. Germline V gene sequence: CDR1 SGHTA, CDR2 FQGNSA. The CDR3 coding sequence is TGTGCCAGCAGCTTAATGGGTCTCAAAAACATTCAGTACTTC. It encodes CASSLMGLKNIQYF.

The chain uses TRBV19 and TRBJ2-2, with D unclear. Between the trimmed V and J ends, which lost 10 bases and 0 bases, there was a span of 18 bases. There are 16 residues in the CDR3. Germline V gene lookup returns CDR1 LNHDA and CDR2 SQIVND (reference sequence). CDR3 sequence (DNA): TGTGCCACCTCGTCTATATACAGTGCGAACACCGGGGAGCTGTTTTTT. Translation: CATSSIYSANTGELFF.

The chain uses TRBV24-1 and TRBJ2-3; D is perhaps TRBD2 (5 bases). The V and J ends lost 3 bases and 4 bases respectively, with 16 bases between them. Germline values: CDR1 KGHDR, CDR2 SFDVKD. This CDR3 is 16 amino acids long. CDR3 DNA sequence: TGTGCCACCAGTGATCCCCCCAGGAGCGGCGCAGATACGCAGTATTTT. Encoded protein: CATSDPPRSGADTQYF.

The chain couples TRBV5-1 to TRBJ1-4, with no clear D. CDR1 and CDR2 from the germline V gene are SGHRS and YFSETQ. The CDR3 contains 15 residues. V lost 1 base, J lost 8 bases, and 15 bases lay in between. For the CDR3, the DNA is TGCGCCAGCAGCTTGAGCGTGCAGTCGGACGAAAAACTGTTTTTT. The encoded protein is CASSLSVQSDEKLFF.

This clonotype occurred a few times. The chain joins TRBV3-1 to TRBJ2-5; no clear D. CDR1 and CDR2 from the germline V gene are LGHDT and YNNKEL (reference sequence). The CDR3 length is 11 residues. V lost 1 base and J lost 8, with 5 bases in between. The CDR3 is CASSQGPTQYF. CDR3 in DNA: TGTGCCAGCAGCCAAGGCCCCACCCAGTACTTC.